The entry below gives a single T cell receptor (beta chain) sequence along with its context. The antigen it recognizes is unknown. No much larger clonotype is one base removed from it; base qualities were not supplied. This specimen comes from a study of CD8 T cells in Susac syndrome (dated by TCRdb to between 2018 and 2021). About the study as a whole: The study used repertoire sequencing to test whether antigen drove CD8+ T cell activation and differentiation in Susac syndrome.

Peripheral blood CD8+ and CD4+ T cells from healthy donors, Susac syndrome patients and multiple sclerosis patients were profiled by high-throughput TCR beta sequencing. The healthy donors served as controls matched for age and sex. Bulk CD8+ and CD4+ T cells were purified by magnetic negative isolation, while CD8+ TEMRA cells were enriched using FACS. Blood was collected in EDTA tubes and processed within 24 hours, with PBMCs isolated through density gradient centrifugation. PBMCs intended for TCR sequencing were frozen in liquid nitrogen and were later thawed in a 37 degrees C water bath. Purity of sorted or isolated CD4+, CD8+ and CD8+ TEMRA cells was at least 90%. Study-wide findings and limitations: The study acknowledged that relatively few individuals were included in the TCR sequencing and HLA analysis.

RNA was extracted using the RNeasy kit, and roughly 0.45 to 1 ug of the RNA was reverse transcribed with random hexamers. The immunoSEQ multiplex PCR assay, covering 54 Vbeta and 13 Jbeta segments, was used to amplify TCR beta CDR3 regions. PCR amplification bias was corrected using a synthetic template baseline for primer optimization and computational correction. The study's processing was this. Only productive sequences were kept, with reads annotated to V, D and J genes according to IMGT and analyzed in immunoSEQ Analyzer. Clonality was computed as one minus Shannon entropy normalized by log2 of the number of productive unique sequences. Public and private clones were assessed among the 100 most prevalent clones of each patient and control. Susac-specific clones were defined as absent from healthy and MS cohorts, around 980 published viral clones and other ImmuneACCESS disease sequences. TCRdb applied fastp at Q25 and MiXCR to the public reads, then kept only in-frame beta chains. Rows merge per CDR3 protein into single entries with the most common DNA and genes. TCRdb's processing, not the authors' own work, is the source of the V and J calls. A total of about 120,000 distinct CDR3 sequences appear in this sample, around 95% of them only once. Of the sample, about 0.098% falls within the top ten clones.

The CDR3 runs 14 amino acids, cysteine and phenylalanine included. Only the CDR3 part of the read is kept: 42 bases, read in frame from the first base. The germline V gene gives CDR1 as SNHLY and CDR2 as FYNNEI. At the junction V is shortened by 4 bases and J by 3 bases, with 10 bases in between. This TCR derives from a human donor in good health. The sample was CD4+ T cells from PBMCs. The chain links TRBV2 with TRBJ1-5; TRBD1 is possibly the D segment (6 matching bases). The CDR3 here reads CASSVQGPNQPQHF. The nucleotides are TGTGCCAGCAGTGTACAGGGACCCAATCAGCCCCAGCATTTT. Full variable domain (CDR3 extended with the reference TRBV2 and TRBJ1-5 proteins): EPEVTQTPSHQVTQMGQEVILRCVPISNHLYFYWYRQILGQKVEFLVSFYNNEISEKSEIFDDQFSVERPDGSNFTLKIRSTKLEDSAMYFCASSVQGPNQPQHFGDGTRLSIL.